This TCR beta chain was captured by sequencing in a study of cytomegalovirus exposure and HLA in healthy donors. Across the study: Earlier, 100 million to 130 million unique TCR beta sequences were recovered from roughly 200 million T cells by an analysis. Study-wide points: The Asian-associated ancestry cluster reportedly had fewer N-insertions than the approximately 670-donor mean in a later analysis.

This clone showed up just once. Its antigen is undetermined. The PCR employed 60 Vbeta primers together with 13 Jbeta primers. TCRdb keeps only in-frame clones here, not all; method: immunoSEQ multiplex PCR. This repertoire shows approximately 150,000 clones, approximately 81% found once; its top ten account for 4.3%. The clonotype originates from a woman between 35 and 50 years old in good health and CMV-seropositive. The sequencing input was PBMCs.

CDR3 DNA: TGTGCCAGCAGCTCAAACAGGGCTGGGGCCAACGTCCTGACTTTC. This translates into CASSSNRAGANVLTF. The rearrangement joins TRBV7-2 to TRBJ2-6; the D gene is possibly TRBD1 (6 bases). V lost 4 bases and J 2 bases, leaving 9 bases between the germline ends. Germline V gives CDR1 SGHTA, CDR2 FQGNSA. The CDR3 totals 15 residues. The whole variable domain, remainder taken from reference TRBV7-2 and TRBJ2-6, is GAGVSQSPSNKVTEKGKDVELRCDPISGHTALYWYRQSLGQGLEFLIYFQGNSAPDKSGLPSDRFSAERTGGSVSTLTIQRTQQEDSAVYLCASSSNRAGANVLTFGAGSRLTVL.